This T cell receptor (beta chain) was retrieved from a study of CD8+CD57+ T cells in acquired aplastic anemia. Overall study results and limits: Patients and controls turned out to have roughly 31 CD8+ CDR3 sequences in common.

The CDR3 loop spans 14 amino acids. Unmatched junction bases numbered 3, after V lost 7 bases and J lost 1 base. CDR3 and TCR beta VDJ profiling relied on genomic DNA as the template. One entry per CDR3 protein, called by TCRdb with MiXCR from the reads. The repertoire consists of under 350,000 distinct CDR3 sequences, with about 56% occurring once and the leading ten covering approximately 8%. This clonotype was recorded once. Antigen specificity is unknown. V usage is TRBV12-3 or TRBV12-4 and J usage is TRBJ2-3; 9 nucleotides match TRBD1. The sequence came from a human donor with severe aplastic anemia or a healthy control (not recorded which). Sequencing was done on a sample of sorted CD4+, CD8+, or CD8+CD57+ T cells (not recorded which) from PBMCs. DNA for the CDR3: TGTGCCAGCACCCGGACAGGGGGCACAGATACGCAGTATTTT. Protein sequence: CASTRTGGTDTQYF.